These T cell receptor beta chains were read from a single sample in a study of beta chain features in type 1 diabetes. Produced via immunoSEQ multiplex PCR; TCRdb's table is partial and in-frame only. The sample includes about 450,000 clones, about an eighth of them seen just once. Specimen: naive CD4+ T cells from blood. These receptors originate from a woman younger than 30 in good health. CDR3s include the opening cysteine and the closing phenylalanine or tryptophan. D genes are given only for firm matches. Only part of the rows carry a size: once, few, many, or a class if the clone is expanded.

J gene: TRBJ1-6; clone size: few; V gene: TRBV2; D gene: NA; CDR3 protein: CASSQEGNSPLHF; CDR3 DNA: TGTGCCAGCAGTCAGGAGGGGAATTCACCCCTCCACTTT
J gene: TRBJ2-5; clone size: few; V gene: TRBV18; D gene: NA; CDR3 protein: CASSPANAETQYF; CDR3 DNA: TGTGCCAGCTCACCGGCAAATGCGGAGACCCAGTACTTC
J gene: TRBJ2-1; clone size: NA; V gene: TRBV4-2; D gene: NA; CDR3 protein: CASSQLGVSSYNEQFF; CDR3 DNA: TGTGCCAGCAGCCAACTTGGTGTAAGCTCCTACAATGAGCAGTTCTTC
J gene: TRBJ1-4; clone size: many; V gene: TRBV15; D gene: NA; CDR3 protein: CATSRVWKGFEKLFF; CDR3 DNA: TGTGCCACCAGCAGAGTGTGGAAGGGCTTTGAAAAACTGTTTTTT
J gene: TRBJ1-1; clone size: NA; V gene: TRBV9; D gene: NA; CDR3 protein: CASSVGSVVGLAEAFF; CDR3 DNA: TGTGCCAGCAGCGTAGGATCGGTCGTAGGTTTGGCTGAAGCTTTCTTT
J gene: TRBJ1-1; clone size: NA; V gene: TRBV7-3; D gene: NA; CDR3 protein: CASSVTMNTEAFF; CDR3 DNA: TGTGCCAGCAGCGTCACCATGAACACTGAAGCTTTCTTT
J gene: TRBJ2-5; clone size: few; V gene: TRBV30; D gene: NA; CDR3 protein: CAWSVDPRGTQYF; CDR3 DNA: TGTGCCTGGAGTGTAGACCCAAGGGGGACCCAGTACTTC
J gene: TRBJ2-1; clone size: few; V gene: TRBV4-2; D gene: NA; CDR3 protein: CASSQGQVTRKNEQFF; CDR3 DNA: TGTGCCAGCAGCCAAGGCCAAGTGACTAGGAAAAATGAGCAGTTCTTC
J gene: TRBJ2-7; clone size: few; V gene: TRBV2; D gene: NA; CDR3 protein: CASRRDSGWDEQYF; CDR3 DNA: TGTGCCAGCAGGCGGGACAGCGGCTGGGACGAGCAGTACTTC
J gene: TRBJ2-2; clone size: few; V gene: TRBV7-2; D gene: NA; CDR3 protein: CASGTYTGELFF; CDR3 DNA: TGTGCCAGCGGCACTTACACCGGGGAGCTGTTTTTT
J gene: TRBJ1-2; clone size: few; V gene: TRBV9; D gene: TRBD1; CDR3 protein: CASSARDRGYGYTF; CDR3 DNA: TGTGCCAGCAGCGCCCGGGACAGGGGCTATGGCTACACCTTC
J gene: TRBJ2-1; clone size: few; V gene: TRBV18; D gene: NA; CDR3 protein: CASSPQGTAYNEQFF; CDR3 DNA: TGTGCCAGCTCACCGCAGGGAACTGCCTACAATGAGCAGTTCTTC
J gene: TRBJ1-1; clone size: few; V gene: TRBV7-2; D gene: TRBD1; CDR3 protein: CASSLGQGQLF; CDR3 DNA: TGTGCCAGCAGCCTAGGACAGGGTCAACTCTTT
J gene: TRBJ2-1; clone size: few; V gene: TRBV7-2; D gene: TRBD1; CDR3 protein: CASSFDRGARQFF; CDR3 DNA: TGTGCCAGCAGCTTTGACAGGGGCGCGAGGCAGTTCTTC
J gene: TRBJ2-3; clone size: NA; V gene: TRBV29-1; D gene: TRBD2; CDR3 protein: CSVVSSGSDTQYF; CDR3 DNA: TGCAGCGTTGTGTCTAGCGGGAGCGATACGCAGTATTTT
J gene: TRBJ2-7; clone size: NA; V gene: TRBV7-9; D gene: TRBD2; CDR3 protein: CASTGGAGQYEQYF; CDR3 DNA: TGTGCCAGCACCGGGGGGGCAGGACAATACGAGCAGTACTTC
J gene: TRBJ1-2; clone size: few; V gene: TRBV7-2; D gene: NA; CDR3 protein: CASSSTASSYGYTF; CDR3 DNA: TGTGCCAGCAGCTCGACGGCGAGTTCCTATGGCTACACCTTC
J gene: TRBJ2-3; clone size: few; V gene: TRBV7-8; D gene: NA; CDR3 protein: CASSPGRLPDTQYF; CDR3 DNA: TGTGCCAGCAGCCCCGGTAGGCTTCCAGATACGCAGTATTTT
J gene: TRBJ2-7; clone size: few; V gene: TRBV19; D gene: NA; CDR3 protein: CASSNLGYEQYF; CDR3 DNA: TGTGCCAGTAGTAACCTGGGCTACGAGCAGTACTTC
J gene: TRBJ2-1; clone size: few; V gene: TRBV28; D gene: TRBD1; CDR3 protein: CASRRTGGTHNEQFF; CDR3 DNA: TGTGCCAGCAGACGAACAGGGGGCACACACAATGAGCAGTTCTTC
J gene: TRBJ2-7; clone size: few; V gene: TRBV13; D gene: TRBD2; CDR3 protein: CASSLGGRRLGEQYF; CDR3 DNA: TGTGCCAGCAGCCTAGGCGGGAGGCGATTGGGCGAGCAGTACTTC
J gene: TRBJ2-5; clone size: NA; V gene: TRBV7-8; D gene: NA; CDR3 protein: CASSLQQQETQYF; CDR3 DNA: TGTGCCAGCAGCTTGCAGCAACAAGAGACCCAGTACTTC
J gene: TRBJ1-1; clone size: NA; V gene: TRBV6-5; D gene: NA; CDR3 protein: CASSNLGSNTEAFF; CDR3 DNA: TGTGCCAGCAGCAACCTTGGATCGAACACTGAAGCTTTCTTT
J gene: TRBJ2-5; clone size: few; V gene: TRBV27; D gene: NA; CDR3 protein: CASSLRSGGYSEETQYF; CDR3 DNA: TGTGCCAGCAGTTTACGGAGCGGAGGGTACTCAGAAGAGACCCAGTACTTC
J gene: TRBJ2-7; clone size: NA; V gene: TRBV28; D gene: NA; CDR3 protein: CASLETGTYEQYF; CDR3 DNA: TGTGCCAGCCTCGAGACAGGCACCTACGAGCAGTACTTC
J gene: TRBJ2-3; clone size: few; V gene: TRBV11-1; D gene: NA; CDR3 protein: CASTKRGTDTQYF; CDR3 DNA: TGTGCCAGCACCAAGAGGGGCACAGATACGCAGTATTTT
J gene: TRBJ1-1; clone size: NA; V gene: TRBV7-9; D gene: NA; CDR3 protein: CASSLGWGEAFF; CDR3 DNA: TGTGCCAGCAGCTTGGGTTGGGGTGAAGCTTTCTTT
J gene: TRBJ2-4; clone size: few; V gene: TRBV9; D gene: NA; CDR3 protein: CASSVAGAAKNIQYF; CDR3 DNA: TGTGCCAGCAGCGTAGCCGGGGCGGCCAAAAACATTCAGTACTTC
J gene: TRBJ2-3; clone size: NA; V gene: TRBV15; D gene: NA; CDR3 protein: CATSRPGRGLTDTQYF; CDR3 DNA: TGTGCCACCAGCAGACCAGGGCGGGGCCTCACAGATACGCAGTATTTT
J gene: TRBJ2-2; clone size: few; V gene: TRBV19; D gene: NA; CDR3 protein: CASLRGYTGELFF; CDR3 DNA: TGTGCCAGTTTAAGGGGGTACACCGGGGAGCTGTTTTTT
J gene: TRBJ1-2; clone size: NA; V gene: TRBV2; D gene: NA; CDR3 protein: CASNDRYGYTF; CDR3 DNA: TGTGCCAGCAACGACCGTTATGGCTACACCTTC
J gene: TRBJ2-7; clone size: NA; V gene: TRBV7-2; D gene: NA; CDR3 protein: CASSLGGASRREQYF; CDR3 DNA: TGTGCCAGCAGCTTAGGGGGGGCATCTCGCCGCGAGCAGTACTTC
J gene: TRBJ2-1; clone size: few; V gene: TRBV23-1; D gene: TRBD2; CDR3 protein: CASSQSVVAGCYNEQFF; CDR3 DNA: TGCGCCAGCAGTCAATCGGTGGTAGCGGGATGTTACAATGAGCAGTTCTTC
J gene: TRBJ2-1; clone size: NA; V gene: TRBV27; D gene: NA; CDR3 protein: CASSLRVSYNEQFF; CDR3 DNA: TGTGCCAGCAGTTTGAGAGTCTCCTACAATGAGCAGTTCTTC
J gene: TRBJ2-1; clone size: few; V gene: TRBV6-6; D gene: NA; CDR3 protein: CASSYKGPTSYNEQFF; CDR3 DNA: TGTGCCAGCAGTTACAAGGGGCCCACCTCCTACAATGAGCAGTTCTTC
J gene: TRBJ2-1; clone size: NA; V gene: TRBV7-6; D gene: NA; CDR3 protein: CASSPIWTREQFF; CDR3 DNA: TGTGCCAGCAGCCCCATATGGACGCGGGAGCAGTTCTTC
J gene: TRBJ2-1; clone size: few; V gene: TRBV19; D gene: NA; CDR3 protein: CASSPLAGYNEQFF; CDR3 DNA: TGTGCCAGTAGTCCTCTTGCTGGCTACAATGAGCAGTTCTTC
J gene: TRBJ2-7; clone size: few; V gene: TRBV7-8; D gene: NA; CDR3 protein: CASSRLGQGPSYEQYF; CDR3 DNA: TGTGCCAGCAGCCGATTGGGGCAGGGCCCTTCCTACGAGCAGTACTTC
J gene: TRBJ2-3; clone size: NA; V gene: TRBV7-2; D gene: TRBD1; CDR3 protein: CASSLWGQGVDTQYF; CDR3 DNA: TGTGCCAGCAGCTTATGGGGACAGGGGGTAGATACGCAGTATTTT
J gene: TRBJ1-5; clone size: NA; V gene: TRBV7-8; D gene: TRBD1; CDR3 protein: CASSPPTGGQGQPQHF; CDR3 DNA: TGTGCCAGCAGCCCGCCGACAGGGGGGCAAGGGCAGCCCCAGCATTTT
J gene: TRBJ1-2; clone size: few; V gene: TRBV20-1; D gene: NA; CDR3 protein: CSAANYGYTF; CDR3 DNA: TGCAGTGCGGCTAACTATGGCTACACCTTC
J gene: TRBJ1-3; clone size: NA; V gene: TRBV5-4; D gene: NA; CDR3 protein: CASSLPGRSSGNTIYF; CDR3 DNA: TGTGCCAGCAGCTTGCCAGGGCGAAGCTCTGGAAACACCATATATTTT